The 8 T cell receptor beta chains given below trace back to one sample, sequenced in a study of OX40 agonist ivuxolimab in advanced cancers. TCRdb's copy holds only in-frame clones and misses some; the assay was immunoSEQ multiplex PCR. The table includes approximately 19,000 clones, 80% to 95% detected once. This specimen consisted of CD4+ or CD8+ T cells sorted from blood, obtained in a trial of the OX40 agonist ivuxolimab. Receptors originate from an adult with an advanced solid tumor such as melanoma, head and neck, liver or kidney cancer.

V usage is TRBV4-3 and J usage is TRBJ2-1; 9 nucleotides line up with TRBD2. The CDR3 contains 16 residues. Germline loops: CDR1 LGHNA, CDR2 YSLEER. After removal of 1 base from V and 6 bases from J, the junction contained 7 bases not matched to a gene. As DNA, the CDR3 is TGCGCCAGCAGCCAAGTGGCTAGCGGGACCCGCAATGAGCAGTTCTTC. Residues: CASSQVASGTRNEQFF.

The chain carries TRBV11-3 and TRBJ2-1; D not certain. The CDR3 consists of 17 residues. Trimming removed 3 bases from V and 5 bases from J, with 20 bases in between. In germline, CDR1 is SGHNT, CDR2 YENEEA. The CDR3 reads CASSLLTHKVVHNEQFF. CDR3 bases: TGTGCCAGCAGCTTGTTGACCCATAAGGTAGTCCACAATGAGCAGTTCTTC.

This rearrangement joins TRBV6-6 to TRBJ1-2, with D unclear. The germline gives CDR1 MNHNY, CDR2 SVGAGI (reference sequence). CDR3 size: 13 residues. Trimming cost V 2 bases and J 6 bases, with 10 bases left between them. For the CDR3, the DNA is TGTGCCAGCAGTTACGGTGGGCTGGATGGCTACACCTTC. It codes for CASSYGGLDGYTF.

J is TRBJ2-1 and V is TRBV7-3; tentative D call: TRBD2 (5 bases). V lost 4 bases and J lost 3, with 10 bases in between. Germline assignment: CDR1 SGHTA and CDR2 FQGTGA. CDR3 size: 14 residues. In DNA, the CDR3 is TGTGCCAGCAGCTGGACTTACTACTACAATGAGCAGTTCTTC. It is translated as CASSWTYYYNEQFF.

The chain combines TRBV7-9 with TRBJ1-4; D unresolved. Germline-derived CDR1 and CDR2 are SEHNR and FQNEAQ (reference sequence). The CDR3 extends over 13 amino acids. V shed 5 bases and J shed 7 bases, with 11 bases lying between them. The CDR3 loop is CASSLGRSEKLFF. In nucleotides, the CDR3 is TGTGCCAGCAGCCTAGGACGAAGTGAAAAACTGTTTTTT.

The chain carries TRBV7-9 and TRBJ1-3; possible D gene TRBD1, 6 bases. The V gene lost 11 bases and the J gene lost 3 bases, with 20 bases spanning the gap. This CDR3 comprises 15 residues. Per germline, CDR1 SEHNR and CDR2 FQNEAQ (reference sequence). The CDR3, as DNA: TGTGCCGGTTGGGGACAAGGGGAGGTTGGAAACACCATATATTTT. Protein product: CAGWGQGEVGNTIYF.

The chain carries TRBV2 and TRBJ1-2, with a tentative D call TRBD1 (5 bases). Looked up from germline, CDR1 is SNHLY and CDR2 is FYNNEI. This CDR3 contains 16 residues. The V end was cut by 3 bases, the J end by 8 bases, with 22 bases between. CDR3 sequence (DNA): TGTGCCAGCAGTGAGGAGTCCCGGGGCAGGGTAGAGGGCTACACCTTC. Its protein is CASSEESRGRVEGYTF.

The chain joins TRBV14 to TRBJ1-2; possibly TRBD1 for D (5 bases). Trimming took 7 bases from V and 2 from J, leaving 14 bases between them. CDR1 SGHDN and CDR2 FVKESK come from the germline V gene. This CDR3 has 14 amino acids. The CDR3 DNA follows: TGTGCCAGCAACCGAGCGGGACCGAACTATGGCTACACCTTC. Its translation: CASNRAGPNYGYTF.